One and the same sample provided the 15 T cell receptor beta chains below, sequenced in a study of cytomegalovirus exposure and HLA in healthy donors. The protocol was immunoSEQ multiplex PCR, while the TCRdb copy is restricted to in-frame clones and leaves out a portion. Found here are about 330,000 clones, about nine tenths of them singletons; the top ten hold roughly 1.1%. Sequencing used PBMCs. These receptor sequences come from a woman aged 25 to 39 in good health and CMV-seropositive.

The chain combines TRBV7-3 with TRBJ2-2; 10 nucleotides line up with TRBD2. The CDR3 is 18 amino acids. J was trimmed by 3 bases and V by 0 bases; bases with no gene match: 7. Germline V gives CDR1 SGHTA, CDR2 FQGTGA. CDR3 sequence: CASSLTPASGSDTGELFF. CDR3 sequence (DNA): TGTGCCAGCAGCTTAACCCCGGCTAGCGGGAGTGACACCGGGGAGCTGTTTTTT.

The chain is built from TRBV5-6 and TRBJ2-7; 7 bases are a match to TRBD2. After removal of 4 bases from V and 11 bases from J, the junction contained 12 bases not matched to a gene. Looked up from germline, CDR1 is SGHDT and CDR2 is YYEEEE. CDR3 length: 13 amino acids. CDR3 sequence reads: CASSRGTSSGEYF. CDR3 nucleotides: TGTGCCAGCAGCCGGGGGACTTCCAGCGGGGAGTACTTC.

V is TRBV2 and J is TRBJ1-4, with no clear D. V gave up 7 bases and J gave up 8 bases, with 17 bases separating them. There are 14 residues in the CDR3. Germline CDR1 is SNHLY and CDR2 is FYNNEI. This CDR3 is CASNVAGRFEKLFF. The CDR3 bases are TGTGCCAGCAATGTAGCGGGGAGATTCGAAAAACTGTTTTTT.

The gene calls are TRBV6-5 and TRBJ2-1; unclear D gene. The CDR3 runs 13 residues. Trimming shortened V by 0 bases and J by 9 bases, and 9 bases separated the two germline ends. CDR1 is MNHEY and CDR2 is SVGAGI in the germline V gene. The DNA for the CDR3 is TGTGCCAGCAGTTACTCTGGCTGGCGTGAGCAGTTCTTC. It is translated as CASSYSGWREQFF.

The CDR3 loop is CASSLSASVEQFF. In DNA form, the CDR3 reads TGTGCCAGCAGCTTATCCGCTAGCGTAGAGCAGTTCTTC. The chain has TRBV7-3 and TRBJ2-1; maybe TRBD2 (6 bases). The CDR3 sequence is 13 residues long. Germline V gene sequence: CDR1 SGHTA, CDR2 FQGTGA. The V end lost 2 bases, the J end lost 10 bases, and 12 bases lay between the germline ends.

This rearrangement joins TRBV7-6 to TRBJ2-7; a weak D match, TRBD1 (6 bases). CDR3 size: 15 residues. The ends were cut back, 3 bases at V and 4 bases at J, with 16 bases in the middle. Germline loops: CDR1 SGHVS, CDR2 FNYEAQ. In nucleotides, the CDR3 is TGTGCCAGCAGCTTCGCGCGAGGGGGACCTTACGAGCAGTACTTC. Translation: CASSFARGGPYEQYF.

V usage is TRBV9 and J usage is TRBJ2-1, with 14 positions matching TRBD2. From germline, CDR1 is SGDLS and CDR2 YYNGEE. The J segment lost 8 bases and the V segment lost 3 bases, leaving 7 bases of the junction unmatched. This CDR3 is 16 amino acids long. For the CDR3, the DNA is TGTGCCAGCAGCGCCCTCGGGACTAGCGGGAGCCATGAGCAGTTCTTC. It yields the protein CASSALGTSGSHEQFF.

J is TRBJ1-5 and V is TRBV27; D uncertain. The germline V and J ends were trimmed by 5 bases and 1 base, with 9 bases remaining between them. The CDR3 runs to 14 residues. Germline CDR1 MNHEY, CDR2 SMNVEV (reference sequence). CDR3 DNA sequence: TGTGCCAGCAGTCCGCAAGACAGCAATCAGCCCCAGCATTTT. Protein: CASSPQDSNQPQHF.

There are a few counts of this clone. This chain links TRBV9 with TRBJ1-5; D is undetermined. Deletions cut 0 bases from V and 8 bases from J, with 12 bases between. CDR1 and CDR2 (germline): SGDLS, YYNGEE. The CDR3 extends over 14 amino acids. This CDR3 reads CASSVGDGLKPQHF. In DNA form, the CDR3 reads TGTGCCAGCAGCGTAGGTGACGGGTTGAAGCCCCAGCATTTT.

CDR3 DNA sequence: TGTGCCAGCAGCTTAGATTACGGAACCTACGAGCAGTACTTC. This encodes CASSLDYGTYEQYF. The V call is TRBV7-9, the J call TRBJ2-7; D call uncertain. V was pared by 1 base and J by 2 bases, with 9 bases between. Germline-derived CDR1 and CDR2 are SEHNR and FQNEAQ (reference sequence). This CDR3 spans 14 amino acids.

This chain uses TRBV28 with TRBJ2-7; TRBD1 agrees at 7 bases. CDR3 length: 15 amino acids. With 5 bases clipped from V and 6 bases from J, the junction kept 13 bases outside the gene matches. Germline V gives CDR1 MDHEN, CDR2 SYDVKM. The CDR3 nucleotides read TGTGCCAGCAGTGGCTTCTCGACAGGGCTCGGCGAGCAGTACTTC. It yields the protein CASSGFSTGLGEQYF.

The rearrangement uses TRBV16 and TRBJ1-1; D ambiguous. The CDR3 sequence is 12 residues long. V was trimmed by 2 bases and J by 5 bases, leaving 6 bases between them. CDR1 KGHSY and CDR2 FQNENV come from the germline V gene. Here the CDR3 DNA reads TGTGCCAGCAGCCAACGGAGGACTGAAGCTTTCTTT. Its protein is CASSQRRTEAFF.

The chain employs TRBV5-1 and TRBJ1-3; D unresolved. From germline, CDR1 is SGHRS and CDR2 YFSETQ. CDR3 length: 17 amino acids. Trimming took 1 base from V and 0 from J, leaving 14 bases between them. DNA of the CDR3: TGCGCCAGCAGCTTGACGGTTTGTGTCATCTCTGGAAACACCATATATTTT. Amino acids: CASSLTVCVISGNTIYF.

This clone occurred a few times. The CDR3 region has the DNA TGCGCCAGCAGCAAAACTGAAAGCCCGAACACCGGGGAGCTGTTTTTT. This sequence encodes CASSKTESPNTGELFF. The chain carries TRBV5-1 and TRBJ2-2; D not certain. This CDR3 contains 16 residues. V was pared by 4 bases and J by 0 bases, with 13 bases between. CDR1 is SGHRS and CDR2 is YFSETQ in the germline V gene.

The J gene is TRBJ2-7, the V gene TRBV28; D may be TRBD1 (5 bases). The CDR3 covers 13 residues. CDR1 is MDHEN, CDR2 SYDVKM, per germline. Trimming cost V 2 bases and J 1 base, with 6 bases left between them. Here the CDR3 DNA reads TGTGCCAGCAGTTTACCAGGGTCCTACGAGCAGTACTTC. It codes for CASSLPGSYEQYF.